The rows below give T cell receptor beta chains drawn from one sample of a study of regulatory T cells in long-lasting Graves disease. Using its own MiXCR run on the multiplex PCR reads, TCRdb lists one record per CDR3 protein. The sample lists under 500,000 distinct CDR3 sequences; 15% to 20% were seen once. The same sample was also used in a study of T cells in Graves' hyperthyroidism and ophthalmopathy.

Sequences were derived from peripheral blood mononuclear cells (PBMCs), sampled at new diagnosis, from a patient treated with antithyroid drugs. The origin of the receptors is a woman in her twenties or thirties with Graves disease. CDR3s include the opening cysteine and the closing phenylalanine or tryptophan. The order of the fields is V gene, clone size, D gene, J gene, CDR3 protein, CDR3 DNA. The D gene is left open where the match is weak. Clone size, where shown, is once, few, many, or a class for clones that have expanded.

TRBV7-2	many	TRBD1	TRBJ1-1	CASSPVAGTGSYAFF	TGTGCCAGCAGCCCAGTAGCCGGGACAGGGTCCTATGCTTTCTTT
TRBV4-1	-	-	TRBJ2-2	CASSQEENGELFF	TGCGCCAGCAGCCAAGAAGAGAACGGGGAGCTGTTTTTT
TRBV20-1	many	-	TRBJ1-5	CSAVDNSNQPQHF	TGCAGTGCGGTGGACAATAGCAATCAGCCCCAGCATTTT
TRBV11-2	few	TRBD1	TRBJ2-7	CASSADRGYEQYF	TGTGCCAGCAGCGCAGACAGGGGCTACGAGCAGTACTTC
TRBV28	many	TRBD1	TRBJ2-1	CASTFDRVAYNEQFF	TGTGCCAGCACCTTTGACAGGGTAGCCTACAATGAGCAGTTCTTC
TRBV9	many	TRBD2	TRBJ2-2	CASSPTSGRATGELFF	TGTGCCAGCAGCCCAACTAGCGGGAGGGCAACCGGGGAGCTGTTTTTT
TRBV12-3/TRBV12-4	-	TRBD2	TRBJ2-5	CASSSPPGGWETQYF	TGTGCCAGCAGCTCCCCTCCGGGAGGATGGGAGACCCAGTACTTC
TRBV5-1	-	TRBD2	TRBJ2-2	CASSRSSGRAHGELFF	TGCGCCAGCAGTCGCTCTAGCGGGAGGGCCCACGGGGAGCTGTTTTTT
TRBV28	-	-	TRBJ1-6	CASSLQPGSPLHF	TGTGCCAGCAGTCTCCAACCCGGGTCACCCCTCCACTTT
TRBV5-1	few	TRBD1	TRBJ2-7	CASSAGTAGYEQYF	TGCGCCAGCAGCGCCGGGACAGCAGGCTACGAGCAGTACTTC
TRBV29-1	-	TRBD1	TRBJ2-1	CSVEDPGTGDSNEQFF	TGCAGCGTTGAAGATCCCGGGACAGGGGACAGCAATGAGCAGTTCTTC
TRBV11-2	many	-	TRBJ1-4	CASSSAPWGINEKLFF	TGTGCCAGCAGCTCCGCTCCCTGGGGGATTAATGAAAAACTGTTTTTT
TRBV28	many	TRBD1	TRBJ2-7	CASSRQGRASYEQYF	TGTGCCAGCAGCAGACAGGGGCGCGCCTCCTACGAGCAGTACTTC
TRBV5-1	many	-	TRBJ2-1	CASSLEAPYNEQFF	TGCGCCAGCAGCTTGGAGGCCCCCTACAATGAGCAGTTCTTC
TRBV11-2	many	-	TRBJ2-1	CASSAVLGFSSYNEQFF	TGTGCCAGCAGCGCAGTGCTGGGTTTCAGCTCCTACAATGAGCAGTTCTTC
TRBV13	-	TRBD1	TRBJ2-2	CASKRTGITGELFF	TGTGCCAGCAAACGGACAGGGATAACCGGGGAGCTGTTTTTT
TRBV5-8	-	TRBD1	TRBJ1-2	CASTFRDSGVSGYTF	TGTGCCAGCACATTCCGGGACAGTGGGGTTAGTGGCTACACCTTC
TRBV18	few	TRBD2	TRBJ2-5	CASSPSGRGGETQYF	TGTGCCAGCTCACCTAGCGGGAGAGGAGGAGAGACCCAGTACTTC
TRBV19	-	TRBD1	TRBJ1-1	CASSIGAGGTEAFF	TGTGCCAGTAGTATTGGGGCAGGGGGCACTGAAGCTTTCTTT
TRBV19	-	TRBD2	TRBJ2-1	CASSIGTSGDYFNEQFF	TGTGCCAGTAGTATCGGGACTAGTGGGGATTATTTCAATGAGCAGTTCTTC
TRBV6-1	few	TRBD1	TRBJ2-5	CASRTTWTGGMKTQYF	TGTGCCAGCAGAACCACTTGGACAGGGGGAATGAAGACCCAGTACTTC
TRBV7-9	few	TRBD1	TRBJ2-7	CASSLGVRGPSSYEQYF	TGTGCCAGCAGCTTAGGAGTCAGGGGGCCAAGCTCCTACGAGCAGTACTTC
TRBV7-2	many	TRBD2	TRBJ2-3	CASSYLAGGQTQYF	TGTGCCAGCAGCTACCTAGCGGGAGGGCAAACGCAGTATTTT
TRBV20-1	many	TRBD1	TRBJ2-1	CSASRTGSYNEQFF	TGCAGTGCTAGCCGGACAGGGTCCTACAATGAGCAGTTCTTC
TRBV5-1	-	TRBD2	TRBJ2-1	CASSLAGLAGYNEQFF	TGCGCCAGCAGCTTGGCGGGACTAGCGGGATACAATGAGCAGTTCTTC
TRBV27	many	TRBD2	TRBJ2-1	CASSSGTSGRYNEQFF	TGTGCCAGCAGTTCCGGGACTAGCGGGAGGTACAATGAGCAGTTCTTC
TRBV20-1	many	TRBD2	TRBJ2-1	CSARDRTSGTNVEQFF	TGCAGTGCTAGAGATCGGACTAGCGGGACTAATGTTGAGCAGTTCTTC
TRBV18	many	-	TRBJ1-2	CASSPLDGYTF	TGTGCCAGCTCACCACTTGATGGCTACACCTTC
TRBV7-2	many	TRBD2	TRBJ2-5	CASSLVAGTSGTKETQYF	TGTGCCAGCAGCTTAGTAGCCGGGACTAGCGGGACAAAAGAGACCCAGTACTTC
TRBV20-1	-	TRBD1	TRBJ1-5	CSAPRGTGPNQPQHF	TGCAGTGCTCCCCGCGGGACAGGGCCTAATCAGCCCCAGCATTTT
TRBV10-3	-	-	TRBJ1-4	CAISRDPHEKLFF	TGTGCCATCAGTCGAGACCCTCATGAAAAACTGTTTTTT
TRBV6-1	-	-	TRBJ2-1	CASSRLSHEGPYNEQFF	TGTGCCAGCAGTCGACTGTCCCACGAGGGGCCCTACAATGAGCAGTTCTTC
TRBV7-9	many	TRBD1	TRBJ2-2	CASSLTGSGGELFF	TGTGCCAGCAGCTTGACAGGGTCGGGCGGGGAGCTGTTTTTT
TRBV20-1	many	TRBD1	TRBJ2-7	CSARVPRTGKSYEQYF	TGCAGTGCTAGAGTTCCGAGGACAGGGAAATCCTACGAGCAGTACTTC
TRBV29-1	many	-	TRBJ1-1	CSARWENTEAFF	TGCAGCGCCCGTTGGGAGAACACTGAAGCTTTCTTT
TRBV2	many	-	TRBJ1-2	CASSGGPYGYTF	TGTGCCAGCAGTGGCGGTCCTTATGGCTACACCTTC
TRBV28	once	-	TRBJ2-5	CASSSRQFQETQYF	TGTGCCAGCAGTTCCAGACAGTTTCAAGAGACCCAGTACTTC
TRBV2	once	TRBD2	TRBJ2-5	CASFQVAGAQKETQYF	TGTGCCAGCTTCCAAGTTGCGGGAGCTCAAAAAGAGACCCAGTACTTC
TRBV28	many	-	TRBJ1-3	CASSFRPGNTIYF	TGTGCCAGCAGTTTTCGGCCTGGAAACACCATATATTTT
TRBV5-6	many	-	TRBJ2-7	CASSSGSYEQYF	TGTGCCAGCAGCTCGGGCAGCTACGAGCAGTACTTC
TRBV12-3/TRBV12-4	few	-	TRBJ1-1	CASSSWTGNTEAFF	TGTGCCAGCAGTTCGTGGACTGGGAACACTGAAGCTTTCTTT
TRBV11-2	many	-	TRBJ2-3	CASSARDGTDTQYF	TGTGCCAGCAGCGCCAGGGACGGTACAGATACGCAGTATTTT
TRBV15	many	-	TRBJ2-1	CATSRDKTGLGVNEQFF	TGTGCCACCAGCAGAGATAAGACGGGACTGGGTGTCAATGAGCAGTTCTTC
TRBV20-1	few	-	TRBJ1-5	CSATSGHPAQPQHF	TGCAGTGCCACCTCGGGTCACCCGGCGCAGCCCCAGCATTTT
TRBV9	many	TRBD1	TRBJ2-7	CASSATGNEQYF	TGTGCCAGCAGCGCGACAGGGAACGAGCAGTACTTC
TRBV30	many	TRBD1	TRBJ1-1	CAWGMDRGFFTRNTEAFF	TGTGCCTGGGGAATGGACAGGGGATTCTTCACTCGGAACACTGAAGCTTTCTTT
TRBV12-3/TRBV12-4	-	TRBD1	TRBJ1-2	CASSLGTVVSGYTF	TGTGCCAGCAGTCTCGGGACAGTGGTTTCTGGCTACACCTTC
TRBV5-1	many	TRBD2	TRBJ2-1	CASSPWAGGLYNEQFF	TGCGCCAGCAGTCCTTGGGCGGGAGGCTTGTACAATGAGCAGTTCTTC
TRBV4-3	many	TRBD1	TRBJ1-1	CASSQDLRTGVNTEAFF	TGCGCCAGCAGCCAAGATCTTCGGACAGGGGTTAACACTGAAGCTTTCTTT
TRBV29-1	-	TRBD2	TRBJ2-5	CMIFGGSQETQYF	TGCATGATCTTTGGCGGGAGCCAAGAGACCCAGTACTTC
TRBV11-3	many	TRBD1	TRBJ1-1	CASSSDRDTEAFF	TGTGCCAGCAGCTCAGACAGGGATACTGAAGCTTTCTTT
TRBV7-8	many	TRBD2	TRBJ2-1	CASSLRTSGNNEQFF	TGTGCCAGCAGCCTTCGGACTAGCGGGAACAATGAGCAGTTCTTC
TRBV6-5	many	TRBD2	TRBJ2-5	CASSYGLAGGEKTQYF	TGTGCCAGCAGTTACGGACTAGCGGGAGGCGAGAAGACCCAGTACTTC
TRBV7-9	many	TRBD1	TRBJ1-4	CASSQQGVWVATNEKLFF	TGTGCCAGCAGTCAACAGGGGGTTTGGGTTGCAACTAATGAAAAACTGTTTTTT
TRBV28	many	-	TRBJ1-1	CASSSDRRIVSAFF	TGTGCCAGCAGTTCTGACCGACGGATTGTTAGTGCTTTCTTT
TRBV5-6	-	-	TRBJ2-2	CASTLSARGELFF	TGTGCCAGCACCCTTAGCGCCAGGGGGGAGCTGTTTTTT
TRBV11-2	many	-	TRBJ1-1	CASSLARGEATEAFF	TGTGCCAGCAGCTTAGCCCGGGGAGAGGCCACTGAAGCTTTCTTT
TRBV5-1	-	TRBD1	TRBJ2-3	CASSLQNPGQGPDAQYF	TGCGCCAGCAGCTTACAAAACCCGGGACAGGGGCCAGATGCGCAGTATTTT
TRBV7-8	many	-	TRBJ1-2	CASSPSAGLDYGYTF	TGTGCCAGCAGCCCCTCGGCCGGTTTGGACTATGGCTACACCTTC